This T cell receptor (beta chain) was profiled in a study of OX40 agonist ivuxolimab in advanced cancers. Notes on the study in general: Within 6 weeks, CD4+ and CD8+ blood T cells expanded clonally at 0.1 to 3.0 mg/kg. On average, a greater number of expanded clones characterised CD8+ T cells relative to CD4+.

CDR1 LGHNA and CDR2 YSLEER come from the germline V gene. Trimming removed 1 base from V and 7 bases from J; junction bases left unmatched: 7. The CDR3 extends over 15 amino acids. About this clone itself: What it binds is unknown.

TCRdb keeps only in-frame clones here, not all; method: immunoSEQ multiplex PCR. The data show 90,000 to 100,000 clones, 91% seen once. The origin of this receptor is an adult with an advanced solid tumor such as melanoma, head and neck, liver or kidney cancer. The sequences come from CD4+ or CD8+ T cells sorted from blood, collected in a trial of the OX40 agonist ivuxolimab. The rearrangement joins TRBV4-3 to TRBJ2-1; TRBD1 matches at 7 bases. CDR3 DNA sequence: TGCGCCAGCAGCCAAGGACTTGACAGGGAGAATGAGCAGTTCTTC. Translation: CASSQGLDRENEQFF.